The clone carrying this TCR beta chain appeared many times. Its target is not known. As to time point: healthy volunteer bleed at 6 weeks. It was unfractionated whole blood from which total RNA was extracted. The data derive from a study of human T cells and chemical hapten exposure. Turning to the study itself: Mainly, slight library volume differences in the pool made TCR yields vary. General study findings and limits: TCRs above 1 in 1000 frequency stayed constant with DPC sensitization.

Unique molecular identifiers were affixed to discrete cDNA molecules within the library. Authors' methods: Counts of TCRs in each sample centred on a median of about 96,000 and extended from roughly 25,000 to 750,000. TCRdb re-analysed the RACE reads in MiXCR, keeping a single row per CDR3 protein. The V and J calls were determined by TCRdb, not by the authors. The sample has 60,000 to 80,000 distinct CDR3 sequences, around 6.1% seen once. V dropped 6 bases and J dropped 5 bases, with 10 bases sitting between them. The germline V gene encodes CDR1 DFQATT and CDR2 SNEGSKA (reference sequence). The CDR3 contains 11 residues.

This sequence joins TRBV20-1 and TRBJ1-2; a possible D gene is TRBD1 (5 bases). The clonotype originates from a female donor in good health. Some clones in this sample may be carry-over from other donors' samples. The sample comprised whole blood. The CDR3 DNA is TGCAGTGCGCACGGGGCGTATGGCTACACCTTC. Translated, it gives CSAHGAYGYTF.